These T cell receptor beta chains were read from a single sample in a study of beta chain features in type 1 diabetes. Measured with immunoSEQ multiplex PCR; TCRdb has only the in-frame clones, and not every one. There are 300,000 or so clones in the sample; 7% to 9% occur only once, and 0.44% lies in the top ten. Material for sequencing was central memory CD4+ T cells from blood. The receptors shown here come from a woman between 18 and 29 years old in good health. CDR3s include the opening cysteine and the closing phenylalanine or tryptophan. A D gene is named only where the DNA matches it firmly. The size field is filled for only some rows; it gives once, few, many or a size class.

TRBJ1-2 | - | TRBV28 | - | CASSPPQGWVYGYTF | TGTGCCAGCAGTCCCCCGCAGGGGTGGGTCTATGGCTACACCTTC
TRBJ2-1 | - | TRBV4-1 | TRBD2 | CASSPGLAGGSRYNEQFF | TGCGCCAGCAGCCCGGGACTAGCGGGAGGGAGTCGGTACAATGAGCAGTTCTTC
TRBJ2-3 | - | TRBV29-1 | - | CSVDWQGGASDTQYF | TGCAGCGTTGATTGGCAGGGAGGTGCTTCAGATACGCAGTATTTT
TRBJ2-5 | - | TRBV7-9 | - | CASSLNTGDIQETQYF | TGTGCCAGCAGCTTAAACACGGGAGACATACAAGAGACCCAGTACTTC
TRBJ2-7 | - | TRBV11-2 | - | CASSLDPGSAYEQYF | TGTGCCAGCAGCTTAGATCCGGGTTCGGCCTACGAGCAGTACTTC
TRBJ2-2 | - | TRBV7-6 | TRBD2 | CASSSNAGTSRNGELFF | TGTGCCAGCAGCTCCAACGCCGGGACTAGCAGAAACGGGGAGCTGTTTTTT
TRBJ2-2 | few | TRBV28 | TRBD1 | CATSTGAAGELFF | TGTGCCACTTCGACAGGGGCGGCCGGGGAGCTGTTTTTT
TRBJ1-5 | - | TRBV7-9 | - | CASSFRPSGEPQHF | TGTGCCAGCAGCTTCAGGCCCTCCGGTGAGCCCCAGCATTTT
TRBJ2-7 | many | TRBV15 | - | CATSRMLDERYEQYF | TGTGCCACCAGCAGAATGTTGGACGAGCGCTACGAGCAGTACTTC
TRBJ1-3 | - | TRBV28 | - | CASSLGGRNTIYF | TGTGCCAGCAGCCTGGGTGGCAGAAACACCATATATTTT
TRBJ2-1 | few | TRBV4-2 | TRBD2 | CASSQPGLVSLNEQFF | TGTGCCAGCAGCCAACCCGGACTAGTCAGTCTTAATGAGCAGTTCTTC